This note documents a single TCR beta chain sequence. Trimming cost V 5 bases and J 7 bases, with 8 bases left between them. This CDR3 has 12 amino acids. Germline V gives CDR1 SEHNR, CDR2 FQNEAQ (reference sequence). This specimen belongs to a study of blood T cell repertoires in COVID-19. The repertoire was sequenced with immunoSEQ multiplex PCR; TCRdb's copy has only in-frame clones and lacks some. The table shows 200,000 to 250,000 clones, with roughly 81% occurring only once. The rearrangement uses TRBV7-9 and TRBJ2-2; D gene uncertain. Material for sequencing was peripheral blood. This receptor was taken from a man between 40 and 49 years old with acute or convalescent COVID-19. In DNA form, the CDR3 reads TGTGCCAGCAGCCCGACTTACGGGGAGCTGTTTTTT. This encodes CASSPTYGELFF.